The 16 T cell receptor beta chains reported below all come from one sample, sequenced in a study of Ad26.COV2.S vaccination and SARS-CoV-2 variants. Generated by immunoSEQ multiplex PCR, the TCRdb table keeps only in-frame clones and is missing some. The table has 400,000 to 450,000 clones, around nine tenths seen once. Documented treatment: around 19 received Ad26.COV2.S at low or high dose, single or two shots; roughly five received placebo; per-sample allocation not given. Samples were taken on day 63 after the first vaccine or placebo injection. The sample here was peripheral blood, taken in a trial of Ad26.COV2.S vaccine versus placebo. The receptor source for this set is a person between 18 and 65 years old who received the Ad26.COV2.S COVID-19 vaccine or a placebo.

In its sample, this clone was seen once. J is TRBJ2-5 and V is TRBV27; D is perhaps TRBD1 (5 bases). V was clipped by 6 bases and J by 5 bases, with 10 bases between them. The CDR3 is made up of 12 amino acids. The germline V gene encodes CDR1 MNHEY and CDR2 SMNVEV (reference sequence). DNA for the CDR3: TGTGCCAGCAGGGGGCTGGGGGAGACCCAGTACTTC. Amino acid sequence: CASRGLGETQYF.

The chain recombines TRBV6-2 or TRBV6-3 with TRBJ2-7, with TRBD1 matching 8 bases. The trim removed 6 bases at V and 7 bases at J, leaving 5 bases unmatched. The CDR3 has 12 residues. Per germline, CDR1 MNHEY and CDR2 SVGEGT. In DNA form, the CDR3 reads TGTGCCAGCAGCCAACAGGGGGAAGAGCAGTACTTC. Translated, it gives CASSQQGEEQYF.

The sample holds a few counts of this clone. This chain connects TRBV5-5 to TRBJ2-1; 8 nucleotides line up with TRBD2. V lost 1 base to trimming and J lost 6 bases; unmatched junction nucleotides: 6. Germline-derived CDR1 and CDR2 are SGHKS and YYEKEE (reference sequence). This CDR3 is 15 amino acids long. The CDR3 DNA reads TGTGCCAGCAGCTTGAGGACTAGCCTCACCAATGAGCAGTTCTTC. The encoded protein is CASSLRTSLTNEQFF.

The V and J genes are TRBV11-1 and TRBJ1-1; weak D call: TRBD1 (5 bases). In germline, CDR1 is SGHAT, CDR2 FQDESV (reference sequence). V lost 5 bases and J lost 0, with 16 bases in between. This CDR3 region has 16 residues. CDR3 DNA: TGTGCCAGCAGCACCCCTAGGGGCCGAATGAACACTGAAGCTTTCTTT. Translated: CASSTPRGRMNTEAFF.

The chain carries TRBV2 and TRBJ2-2; 7 bases align to TRBD1. Unmatched junction bases numbered 8, after V lost 6 bases and J lost 7 bases. The germline V gene has CDR1 SNHLY and CDR2 FYNNEI. The CDR3 sequence is 14 residues long. The CDR3 sequence: CASRYRGSGGELFF. CDR3 DNA sequence: TGTGCCAGCAGGTACAGGGGTTCCGGCGGGGAGCTGTTTTTT.

The chain is built from TRBV4-3 and TRBJ2-7; 7 nucleotides align to TRBD2. Germline CDR1 reads LGHNA; CDR2 reads YSLEER. V was pared by 0 bases and J by 4 bases, with 6 bases of the junction left unmatched. The CDR3 totals 15 residues. Written as DNA, the CDR3 is TGCGCCAGCAGCCAAGATCGGGGGGAATGGTACGAGCAGTACTTC. It codes for CASSQDRGEWYEQYF.

The chain links TRBV6-6 to TRBJ1-2; 7 bases are a match to TRBD1. CDR1 and CDR2 from the germline V gene are MNHNY and SVGAGI (reference sequence). V gave up 0 bases and J gave up 8 bases; unmatched junction bases: 6. CDR3 length: 14 amino acids. The CDR3 DNA reads TGTGCCAGCAGTTACTCAGAGACAGGGAACGGCTACACCTTC. Its protein is CASSYSETGNGYTF.

Only one count was recorded for this clone. The chain joins TRBV28 to TRBJ2-1; D is unclear. CDR3 length equals 12 residues. Germline CDR1 MDHEN, CDR2 SYDVKM. The V end lost 4 bases, the J end lost 9 bases, and 10 bases lay between the germline ends. The CDR3 nucleotides read TGTGCCAGCAGTTCGATAATCGGTGAGCAGTTCTTC. Amino acids: CASSSIIGEQFF.

As for this clone: The sample has other DNA sequences that encode this CDR3 too. The chain joins TRBV7-9 to TRBJ2-7; 8 bases are a match to TRBD1. J gave up 2 bases and V 5 bases, and 5 bases lay outside the gene matches. CDR1 and CDR2 from the germline V gene are SEHNR and FQNEAQ (reference sequence). The CDR3 runs 14 residues. For the CDR3, the DNA is TGTGCCAGCAGCCCACGACAGGGGCCCTACGAGCAGTACTTC. Its translation is CASSPRQGPYEQYF.

The rearrangement joins TRBV9 to TRBJ2-3, with 7 bases matching TRBD1. Germline V CDR1 and CDR2: SGDLS, YYNGEE. The CDR3 has 16 residues. V shed 1 base and J 2 bases; nucleotides not matched to a gene: 7. CDR3 protein: CASSVMGTEITDTQYF. The CDR3 DNA reads as TGTGCCAGCAGCGTAATGGGGACAGAGATCACAGATACGCAGTATTTT.

This rearrangement joins TRBV2 to TRBJ2-5; D is uncertain. Germline V lookup: CDR1 SNHLY, CDR2 FYNNEI. Trimming stripped 0 bases from V and 7 bases from J, with 6 bases between. The CDR3 is 12 amino acids. The CDR3 DNA is TGTGCCAGCAGTGAAGCTCTGAGGACCCAGTACTTC. It is translated as CASSEALRTQYF.

The rearrangement uses TRBV19 and TRBJ2-1, with D unclear. Deletions cut 3 bases from V and 9 bases from J, with 9 bases between. The CDR3 has 12 amino acids. From germline, CDR1 is LNHDA and CDR2 SQIVND (reference sequence). The CDR3 bases are TGTGCCAGTAGTATCGGCCGAATTGAGCAGTTCTTC. Protein: CASSIGRIEQFF.

This chain uses TRBV7-6 with TRBJ2-7, with D unresolved. This CDR3 is 14 amino acids long. CDR1 SGHVS and CDR2 FNYEAQ come from the germline V gene. The germline V and J ends were trimmed by 4 bases and 6 bases, with 16 bases remaining between them. The chain's CDR3 is CASSSWAVPGEQYF. CDR3 DNA sequence: TGTGCCAGCAGCTCCTGGGCGGTACCGGGCGAGCAGTACTTC.

The J gene is TRBJ1-2, the V gene TRBV10-3; a possible D gene is TRBD1 (5 bases). V lost 4 bases, J lost 6 bases, and 9 bases lay in between. The germline CDR1 and CDR2 sequences are ENHRY and SYGVKD. The CDR3 runs 12 residues. The CDR3: CAISAIGDGYTF. DNA of the CDR3: TGTGCCATCAGTGCAATAGGGGATGGCTACACCTTC.

The rearrangement uses TRBV15 and TRBJ2-7; 9 nucleotides line up with TRBD2. V was pared by 1 base and J by 7 bases, with 8 bases of the junction left unmatched. The CDR3 loop spans 15 amino acids. Germline V CDR1 and CDR2: LNHNV, YYDKDF (reference sequence). The CDR3 nucleotides read TGTGCCACCAGCAGAGTAGGCGGGAGGGCTTGGGAGCAGTACTTC. Translation: CATSRVGGRAWEQYF.

The V and J genes are TRBV5-4 and TRBJ1-2; 9 nucleotides match TRBD1. This CDR3 contains 15 residues. Trimming took 2 bases from V and 8 from J; bases not matched to a gene: 10. Germline V gene data show CDR1 as SGHNT and CDR2 as YYREEE (reference sequence). In DNA, the CDR3 is TGTGCCAGCAGCTTACCCGGGACAGGGTCGAAAGGCTACACCTTC. Protein: CASSLPGTGSKGYTF.